The source of this TCR beta chain is a study of PD-1 blockade in mismatch repair-deficient tumors. Background on the study: All were previously treated, progressing patients with eleven to twelve mismatch repair-deficient cancer types.

The germline V gene has CDR1 LNHDA and CDR2 SQIVND (reference sequence). V dropped 8 bases and J dropped 0 bases, with 18 bases sitting between them. The CDR3 totals 16 residues. The data were produced by immunoSEQ multiplex PCR, yet TCRdb's version contains in-frame clones alone and is incomplete. The sample holds about 16,000 clones, roughly four fifths seen once. The genes are TRBV19 and TRBJ2-3; D might be TRBD1 (6 bases). The starting material was PBMCs, obtained 4 weeks after starting pembrolizumab. The TCR comes from an adult with mismatch repair-deficient cancer. DNA for the CDR3: TGTGCCAGTTCTCTTAGGGGGAGTTGGAGCACAGATACGCAGTATTTT. Protein sequence: CASSLRGSWSTDTQYF.